The 13 T cell receptor beta chains below come from one sample, sequenced in a study of T cell repertoires in cytomegalovirus infection. Which antigens these TCRs recognize remains unknown. MiXCR was run by TCRdb on the reads, yielding one entry per CDR3 protein. The sample carries approximately 350,000 distinct CDR3 sequences, roughly 36% recorded once. The material sequenced was cultured PBMCs, taken from culture after CMV antigen stimulation. These receptors were taken from a human donor in good health (CMV status not recorded). Some clones in this sample may be carry-over from other donors' samples.

The V call is TRBV10-3, the J call TRBJ2-1; D is undetermined. Trimming left V 0 bases short and J 0 bases short, with 6 bases between. Germline V gene data show CDR1 as ENHRY and CDR2 as SYGVKD. The CDR3 sequence is 15 residues long. CDR3 sequence reads: CAISESRLSYNEQFF. CDR3 sequence (DNA): TGTGCCATCAGTGAGTCAAGACTCTCCTACAATGAGCAGTTCTTC.

This clonotype was seen a few times. The chain has TRBV12-3 or TRBV12-4 and TRBJ1-2; perhaps TRBD1 as D (5 bases). The V and J ends lost 3 bases and 3 bases respectively, with 14 bases between them. This CDR3 is 15 amino acids long. The CDR3 DNA sequence: TGTGCCAGCAGTTTCACACCTCCGGGGGACTATGGCTACACCTTC. It codes for CASSFTPPGDYGYTF.

This chain links TRBV4-1 with TRBJ2-7, with D maybe TRBD2 (5 bases). CDR3 size: 12 residues. Germline V lookup: CDR1 MGHRA, CDR2 YSYEKL. V dropped 2 bases and J dropped 10 bases, with 12 bases sitting between them. The chain's CDR3 is CASSQPAGLQYF. The CDR3 DNA reads TGCGCCAGCAGCCAACCTGCGGGTCTCCAGTACTTC.

The chain uses TRBV7-2 and TRBJ2-1, with D maybe TRBD2 (6 bases). The CDR3 consists of 18 residues. Germline V gives CDR1 SGHTA, CDR2 FQGNSA. The V gene lost 6 bases and the J gene lost 9 bases, with 30 bases spanning the gap. The CDR3 reads CASRRTGVDGGDTSEQFF. In nucleotides, the CDR3 is TGTGCCAGCAGGCGCACCGGAGTAGACGGGGGAGATACAAGTGAGCAGTTCTTC. Filled out from reference TRBV7-2 and TRBJ2-1, the complete variable domain reads GAGVSQSPSNKVTEKGKDVELRCDPISGHTALYWYRQSLGQGLEFLIYFQGNSAPDKSGLPSDRFSAERTGGSVSTLTIQRTQQEDSAVYLCASRRTGVDGGDTSEQFFGPGTRLTVL.

The chain combines TRBV9 with TRBJ1-1, with D uncertain. Between the trimmed V and J ends, which lost 0 bases and 0 bases, there was a span of 9 bases. Germline assignment: CDR1 SGDLS and CDR2 YYNGEE. This CDR3 comprises 15 residues. CDR3 loop: CASSVDVGLNTEAFF. The CDR3 nucleotides are TGTGCCAGCAGCGTAGATGTGGGATTGAACACTGAAGCTTTCTTT.

This clonotype was observed a few times. The genes are TRBV28 and TRBJ1-2; D unresolved. This CDR3 is 10 amino acids long. The V gene's germline CDR1 is MDHEN and CDR2 SYDVKM. Trimming stripped 7 bases from V and 4 bases from J, with 4 bases between. DNA of the CDR3: TGTGCCAGCACCCTCTATGGCTACACCTTC. The encoded protein is CASTLYGYTF.

This clonotype was observed a few times. The rearrangement links TRBV20-1 to TRBJ2-2; D remains unclear. V lost 0 bases, J lost 2 bases, and 13 bases lay in between. The CDR3 consists of 16 residues. Germline CDR1 DFQATT, CDR2 SNEGSKA (reference sequence). The CDR3 DNA follows: TGCAGTGCTAGAGATCTCCAGGCTTCCAACACCGGGGAGCTGTTTTTT. Amino acid sequence: CSARDLQASNTGELFF.

The chain carries TRBV6-6 and TRBJ2-4, with D perhaps TRBD1 or TRBD2 (5 bases each). CDR1 and CDR2 (germline): MNHNY, SVGAGI (reference sequence). With 0 bases removed from V and 0 bases from J, the gap between germline ends came to 9 bases. The CDR3 sequence is 16 residues long. CDR3 sequence reads: CASSYSTGGAKNIQYF. In nucleotides, the CDR3 is TGTGCCAGCAGTTACTCGACTGGGGGAGCCAAAAACATTCAGTACTTC.

Ten or more counts support this clonotype. The rearrangement joins TRBV2 to TRBJ2-5; 11 nucleotides agree with TRBD2. The V gene end was trimmed by 2 bases and the J gene end by 2 bases; junction bases not matched to a gene: 13. From germline, CDR1 is SNHLY and CDR2 FYNNEI. There are 19 residues in the CDR3. As DNA, the CDR3 is TGTGCCAGCAGTGAAACCGGGACTAGCGGTCTAGGCCTTCAAGAGACCCAGTACTTC. It translates to CASSETGTSGLGLQETQYF.

The V call is TRBV5-4, the J call TRBJ1-2; D not certain. Germline loops: CDR1 SGHNT, CDR2 YYREEE (reference sequence). This CDR3 has 15 amino acids. Trimming left V 0 bases short and J 0 bases short, with 9 bases between. CDR3: CASSLELGSNYGYTF. In DNA, the CDR3 is TGTGCCAGCAGCTTGGAACTGGGATCTAACTATGGCTACACCTTC.

The chain links TRBV4-1 to TRBJ1-4; perhaps TRBD1 as D (5 bases). This CDR3 spans 17 amino acids. The germline CDR1 and CDR2 sequences are MGHRA and YSYEKL. V was pared by 0 bases and J by 4 bases, with 15 bases between. This CDR3 is CASSQDRGRVGNEKLFF. The CDR3 DNA follows: TGCGCCAGCAGCCAAGACCGGGGCCGGGTCGGTAATGAAAAACTGTTTTTT.

This chain connects TRBV7-6 to TRBJ2-1; D perhaps matches TRBD1 (6 bases). CDR3 length: 17 amino acids. Trimming pared 1 base from V and 6 bases from J, leaving 19 bases between. From germline, CDR1 is SGHVS and CDR2 FNYEAQ. The CDR3 region is CASSLGVRGSPGNEQFF. In nucleotides, the CDR3 is TGTGCCAGCAGCTTAGGGGTCAGGGGATCCCCTGGCAATGAGCAGTTCTTC.

The gene calls are TRBV7-2 and TRBJ2-5; D is unclear. The germline V and J ends were trimmed by 1 base and 1 base, with 7 bases remaining between them. The CDR3 loop spans 14 amino acids. Germline CDR1 is SGHTA and CDR2 is FQGNSA. The CDR3 loop is CASSLDDIQETQYF. The CDR3 region has the DNA TGTGCCAGCAGCTTAGACGACATCCAAGAGACCCAGTACTTC. The full variable domain, completed using reference TRBV7-2 and TRBJ2-5, is GAGVSQSPSNKVTEKGKDVELRCDPISGHTALYWYRQSLGQGLEFLIYFQGNSAPDKSGLPSDRFSAERTGGSVSTLTIQRTQQEDSAVYLCASSLDDIQETQYFGPGTRLLVL.